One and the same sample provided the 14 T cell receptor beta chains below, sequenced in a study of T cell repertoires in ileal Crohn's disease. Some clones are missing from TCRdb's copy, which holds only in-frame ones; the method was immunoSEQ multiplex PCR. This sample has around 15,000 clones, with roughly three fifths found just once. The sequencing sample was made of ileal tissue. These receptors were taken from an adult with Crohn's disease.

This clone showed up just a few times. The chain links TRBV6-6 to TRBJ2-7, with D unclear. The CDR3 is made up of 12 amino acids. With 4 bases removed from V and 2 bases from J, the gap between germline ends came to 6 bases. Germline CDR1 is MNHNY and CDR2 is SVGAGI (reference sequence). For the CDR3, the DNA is TGTGCCAGCAGTTCGGTCGCCTACGAGCAGTACTTC. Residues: CASSSVAYEQYF.

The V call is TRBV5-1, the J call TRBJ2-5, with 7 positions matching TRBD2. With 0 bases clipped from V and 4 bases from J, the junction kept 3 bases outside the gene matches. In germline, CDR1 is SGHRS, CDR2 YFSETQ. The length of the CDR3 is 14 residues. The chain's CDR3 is CASSLEGRGETQYF. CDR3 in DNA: TGCGCCAGCAGCTTGGAGGGGAGGGGAGAGACCCAGTACTTC.

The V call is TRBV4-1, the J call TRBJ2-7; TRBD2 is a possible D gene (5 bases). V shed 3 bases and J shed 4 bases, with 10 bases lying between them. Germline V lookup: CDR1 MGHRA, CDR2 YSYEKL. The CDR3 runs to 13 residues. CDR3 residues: CASSHTSRYEQYF. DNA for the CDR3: TGCGCCAGCAGCCATACTAGTAGGTACGAGCAGTACTTC.

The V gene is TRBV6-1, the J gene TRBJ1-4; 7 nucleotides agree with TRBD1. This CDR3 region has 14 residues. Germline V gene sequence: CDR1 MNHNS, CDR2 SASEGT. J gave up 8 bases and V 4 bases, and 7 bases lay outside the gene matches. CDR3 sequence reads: CASSGGTDAEKLFF. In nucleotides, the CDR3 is TGTGCCAGCAGTGGCGGGACAGACGCCGAAAAACTGTTTTTT.

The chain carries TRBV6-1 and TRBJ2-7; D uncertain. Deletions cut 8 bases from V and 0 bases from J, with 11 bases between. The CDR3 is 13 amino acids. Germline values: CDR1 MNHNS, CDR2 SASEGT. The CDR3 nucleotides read TGTGCCAGCCAGGATATGAGCTCCTACGAGCAGTACTTC. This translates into CASQDMSSYEQYF.

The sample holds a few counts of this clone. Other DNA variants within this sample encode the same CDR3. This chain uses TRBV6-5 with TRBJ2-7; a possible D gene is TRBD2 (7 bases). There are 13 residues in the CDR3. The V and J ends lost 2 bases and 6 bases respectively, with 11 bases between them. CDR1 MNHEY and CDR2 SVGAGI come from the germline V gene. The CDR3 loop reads CASSYEGGSEQYF. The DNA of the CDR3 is TGTGCCAGCAGTTACGAGGGGGGGTCCGAGCAGTACTTC.

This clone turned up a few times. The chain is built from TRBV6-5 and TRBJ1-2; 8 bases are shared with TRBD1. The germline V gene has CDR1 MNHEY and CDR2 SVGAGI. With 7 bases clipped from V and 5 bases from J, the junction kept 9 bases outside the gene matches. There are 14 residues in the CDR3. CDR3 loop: CASTGAGGGYGYTF. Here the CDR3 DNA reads TGTGCCAGCACAGGGGCAGGGGGCGGGTATGGCTACACCTTC.

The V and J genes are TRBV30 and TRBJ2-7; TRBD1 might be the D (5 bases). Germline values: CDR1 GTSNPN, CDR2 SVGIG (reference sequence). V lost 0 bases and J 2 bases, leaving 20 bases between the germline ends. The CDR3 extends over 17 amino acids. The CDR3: CAWSVPSAGIVPYEQYF. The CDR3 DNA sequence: TGTGCCTGGAGTGTACCTTCGGCAGGGATCGTACCCTACGAGCAGTACTTC.

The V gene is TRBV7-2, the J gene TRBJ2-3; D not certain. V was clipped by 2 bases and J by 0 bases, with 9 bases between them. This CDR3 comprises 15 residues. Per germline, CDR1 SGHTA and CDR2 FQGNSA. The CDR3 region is CASSLMAESTDTQYF. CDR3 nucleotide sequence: TGTGCCAGCAGCTTAATGGCGGAAAGCACAGATACGCAGTATTTT.

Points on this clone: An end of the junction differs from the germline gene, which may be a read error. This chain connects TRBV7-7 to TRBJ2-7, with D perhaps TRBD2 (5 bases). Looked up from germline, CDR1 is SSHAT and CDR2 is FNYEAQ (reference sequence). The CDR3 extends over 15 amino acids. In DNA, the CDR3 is TGTGCTAGCAGCCTCGCCGAGGGCAGTTCCTACGAGCAGTACTTC. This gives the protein CASSLAEGSSYEQYF.

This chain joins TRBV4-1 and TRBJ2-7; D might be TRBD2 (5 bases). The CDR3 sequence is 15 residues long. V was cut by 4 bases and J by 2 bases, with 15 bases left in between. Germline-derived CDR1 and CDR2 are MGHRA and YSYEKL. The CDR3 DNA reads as TGCGCCAGCAGCCGAGGGTTCGGTTCGACCTACGAGCAGTACTTC. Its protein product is CASSRGFGSTYEQYF.

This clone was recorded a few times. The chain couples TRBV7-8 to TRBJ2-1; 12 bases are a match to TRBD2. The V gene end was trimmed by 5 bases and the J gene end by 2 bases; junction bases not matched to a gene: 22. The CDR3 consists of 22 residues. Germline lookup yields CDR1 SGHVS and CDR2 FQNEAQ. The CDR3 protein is CASSNRRRSGTSGSTTYNEQFF. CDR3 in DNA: TGTGCCAGCAGCAACCGCCGACGGTCCGGGACTAGCGGGTCGACGACCTACAATGAGCAGTTCTTC. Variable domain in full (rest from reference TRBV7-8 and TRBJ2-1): GAGVSQSPRYKVAKRGQDVALRCDPISGHVSLFWYQQALGQGPEFLTYFQNEAQLDKSGLPSDRFFAERPEGSVSTLKIQRTQQEDSAVYLCASSNRRRSGTSGSTTYNEQFFGPGTRLTVL.

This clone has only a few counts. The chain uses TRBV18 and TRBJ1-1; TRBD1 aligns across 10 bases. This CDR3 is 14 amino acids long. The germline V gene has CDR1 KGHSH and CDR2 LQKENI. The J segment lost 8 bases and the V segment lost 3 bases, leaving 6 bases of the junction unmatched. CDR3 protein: CASSPQGQGFEAFF. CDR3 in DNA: TGTGCCAGCTCACCCCAGGGACAGGGGTTCGAAGCTTTCTTT.

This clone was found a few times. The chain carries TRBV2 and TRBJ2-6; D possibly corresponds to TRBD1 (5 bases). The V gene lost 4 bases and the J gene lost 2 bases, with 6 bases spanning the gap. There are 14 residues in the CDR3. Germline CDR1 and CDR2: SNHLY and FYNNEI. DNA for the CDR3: TGTGCCAGCAGTGCCAGGGCTGGGGCCAACGTCCTGACTTTC. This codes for CASSARAGANVLTF.